This entry lists 25 T cell receptor beta chains sequenced from one sample in a study of cytomegalovirus exposure and HLA in healthy donors. Use of 60 Vbeta and 13 Jbeta primers characterized the PCR. TCRdb's table, derived via immunoSEQ multiplex PCR, lists solely in-frame clones and lacks some. The table records about 300,000 clones, 75% to 90% of them present only once. Sequencing was performed on PBMCs. The source of these receptors is a man aged 40-49 years in good health and CMV-seropositive.

V usage is TRBV30 and J usage is TRBJ2-7; tentative D call: TRBD1 (5 bases). The ends were cut back, 5 bases at V and 3 bases at J, with 14 bases in the middle. The CDR3 totals 13 residues. Germline CDR1 is GTSNPN and CDR2 is SVGIG (reference sequence). Here the CDR3 reads CAWHDRMNYEQYF. CDR3 nucleotides: TGTGCCTGGCATGACAGAATGAACTACGAGCAGTACTTC.

The V and J genes are TRBV27 and TRBJ1-5; D gene ambiguous. CDR3 size: 13 residues. Germline assignment: CDR1 MNHEY and CDR2 SMNVEV (reference sequence). V was pared by 0 bases and J by 5 bases, with 5 bases between. CDR3 loop: CASSLSLYQPQHF. The CDR3 bases are TGTGCCAGCAGTTTATCCCTATATCAGCCCCAGCATTTT.

The chain joins TRBV7-9 to TRBJ2-3; 14 bases line up with TRBD2. Germline CDR1 SEHNR, CDR2 FQNEAQ (reference sequence). J lost 8 bases, V lost 2 bases, and 6 bases had no gene match. This CDR3 spans 16 amino acids. Here the CDR3 DNA reads TGTGCCAGCAGCTTACCGACTAGCGGGGGGGGGAGTACGCAGTATTTT. This codes for CASSLPTSGGGSTQYF.

This clone was seen more than once but under ten times. The chain combines TRBV6-5 with TRBJ1-1; D gene unclear. V was shortened by 5 bases and J by 5 bases, with 12 bases between the two germline ends. In germline, CDR1 is MNHEY, CDR2 SVGAGI. CDR3 length: 13 residues. In DNA, the CDR3 is TGTGCCAGCAGTATCCCGGGAGGGACTGAAGCTTTCTTT. Its protein product is CASSIPGGTEAFF.

J is TRBJ1-1 and V is TRBV7-2, with D possibly matching TRBD1 (6 bases). The length of the CDR3 is 14 residues. Germline V gives CDR1 SGHTA, CDR2 FQGNSA. Trimming left V 1 base short and J 1 base short, with 7 bases between. CDR3 sequence reads: CASSLGDKNTEAFF. The CDR3 DNA reads TGTGCCAGCAGCTTAGGGGACAAGAACACTGAAGCTTTCTTT.

The chain recombines TRBV15 with TRBJ2-2, with 7 bases that match TRBD1. From germline, CDR1 is LNHNV and CDR2 YYDKDF (reference sequence). The CDR3 contains 20 residues. J was trimmed by 1 base and V by 5 bases; bases with no gene match: 19. DNA for the CDR3: TGTGCCACCAGCCGTCGTGTCGGACAGGCTTCATGGGGGAACACCGGGGAGCTGTTTTTT. Translated, it gives CATSRRVGQASWGNTGELFF.

The chain links TRBV25-1 to TRBJ1-2; 8 positions agree with TRBD1. Germline lookup yields CDR1 MGHDK and CDR2 SYGVNS. Losses at the gene ends were 4 bases for V and 3 bases for J; bases not matched to a gene: 7. This CDR3 spans 15 amino acids. CDR3 nucleotides: TGTGCCAGCAGTGCCAACCAGGGGGCCGACTATGGCTACACCTTC. Protein sequence: CASSANQGADYGYTF.

In this sample, this clone turned up once. The chain is built from TRBV19 and TRBJ2-1; TRBD2 matches at 13 bases. Germline CDR1 is LNHDA and CDR2 is SQIVND (reference sequence). The junction had 3 bases not matched to a gene; V was cut back by 3 bases and J by 4 bases. The length of the CDR3 is 16 residues. The CDR3 DNA reads TGTGCCAGTAGTATCGGGACTAGCGGGACTTACAATGAGCAGTTCTTC. Translating gives CASSIGTSGTYNEQFF.

This chain uses TRBV19 with TRBJ1-4, with D maybe TRBD1 (6 bases). V lost 5 bases and J lost 0, with 10 bases in between. This CDR3 spans 15 amino acids. The germline V gene encodes CDR1 LNHDA and CDR2 SQIVND (reference sequence). DNA of the CDR3: TGTGCCAGTAGTGGAACAGGGTCAACTAATGAAAAACTGTTTTTT. Translation gives CASSGTGSTNEKLFF.

As for this clone: The sample has other DNA sequences that encode this CDR3 too. The V gene is TRBV28, the J gene TRBJ1-1; D is unresolved. Germline V gene data show CDR1 as MDHEN and CDR2 as SYDVKM. With 3 bases removed from V and 1 base from J, the gap between germline ends came to 6 bases. This CDR3 is 13 amino acids long. The CDR3 DNA reads TGTGCCAGCAGTTTCCGGAGGAACACTGAAGCTTTCTTT. It encodes CASSFRRNTEAFF.

The V call is TRBV5-6, the J call TRBJ1-5; D may be TRBD1 (5 bases). The CDR3 loop spans 16 amino acids. V lost 4 bases, J lost 3 bases, and 17 bases lay in between. Germline V gene sequence: CDR1 SGHDT, CDR2 YYEEEE. The CDR3 loop reads CASSPGGGLSNQPQHF. CDR3 in DNA: TGTGCCAGCAGCCCCGGGGGGGGGTTATCCAATCAGCCCCAGCATTTT.

The rearrangement uses TRBV28 and TRBJ2-3; D may be TRBD1 (7 bases). Trimming removed 2 bases at V and 3 bases at J, with 15 bases between. The CDR3 is made up of 16 amino acids. Germline CDR1 MDHEN, CDR2 SYDVKM. As DNA, the CDR3 is TGTGCCAGCAGTTTACCCAGGGGGGCTAATACAGATACGCAGTATTTT. Translation gives CASSLPRGANTDTQYF.

This chain joins TRBV30 and TRBJ1-1; possible D gene TRBD1, 5 bases. Trimming pared 8 bases from V and 1 base from J, leaving 8 bases between. The CDR3 is 11 residues long. The germline CDR1 and CDR2 sequences are GTSNPN and SVGIG (reference sequence). The CDR3 is CAGTGNTEAFF. As DNA, the CDR3 is TGTGCCGGAACAGGGAACACTGAAGCTTTCTTT.

This clone came up a few times. The rearrangement uses TRBV5-4 and TRBJ2-7; 9 positions match TRBD1. With 3 bases clipped from V and 4 bases from J, the junction kept 5 bases outside the gene matches. This CDR3 has 14 residues. In germline, CDR1 is SGHNT, CDR2 YYREEE (reference sequence). DNA of the CDR3: TGTGCCAGCAGCTCGTTAGGACAGGGGTACGAGCAGTACTTC. Protein product: CASSSLGQGYEQYF.

The chain joins TRBV5-4 to TRBJ2-2; perhaps TRBD2 as D (6 bases). This CDR3 contains 15 residues. Germline CDR1 reads SGHNT; CDR2 reads YYREEE (reference sequence). Deletions cut 3 bases from V and 0 bases from J, with 9 bases between. The CDR3 DNA reads as TGTGCCAGCAGCTCGCCGGGGGCGAACACCGGGGAGCTGTTTTTT. This translates into CASSSPGANTGELFF.

The chain carries TRBV7-9 and TRBJ1-3, with 7 nucleotides matching TRBD1. Trimming at V came to 7 bases and at J to 4 bases, leaving 22 bases not matched to a gene. Germline CDR1 reads SEHNR; CDR2 reads FQNEAQ (reference sequence). This CDR3 contains 19 residues. The CDR3 bases are TGTGCCAGCACCGAGGGGGGTTATCGAGGGGGCAAATCCGGAAACACCATATATTTT. Amino acids: CASTEGGYRGGKSGNTIYF.

The chain carries TRBV18 and TRBJ1-5; 11 nucleotides match TRBD1. Germline V CDR1 and CDR2: KGHSH, LQKENI. The trim removed 0 bases at V and 6 bases at J, leaving 4 bases unmatched. CDR3 size: 16 residues. CDR3 residues: CASSPPGTGGLQPQHF. The CDR3 nucleotides read TGTGCCAGCTCACCACCCGGGACAGGGGGTCTTCAGCCCCAGCATTTT.

The chain uses TRBV28 and TRBJ2-7; 7 nucleotides align to TRBD2. CDR3 length equals 15 residues. Germline V gives CDR1 MDHEN, CDR2 SYDVKM. Germline trimming cut 5 bases from V and 3 bases from J; bases unmatched to any gene: 10. The CDR3 DNA reads as TGTGCCAGCAGTCCACCGGTAGCGGGTTTCTACGAGCAGTACTTC. Amino acid sequence: CASSPPVAGFYEQYF. Using reference TRBV28 and TRBJ2-7 for the parts outside the CDR3, the full variable domain is DVKVTQSSRYLVKRTGEKVFLECVQDMDHENMFWYRQDPGLGLRLIYFSYDVKMKEKGDIPEGYSVSREKKERFSLILESASTNQTSMYLCASSPPVAGFYEQYFGPGTRLTVT.

The chain combines TRBV19 with TRBJ1-1; TRBD1 agrees at 8 bases. Germline V lookup: CDR1 LNHDA, CDR2 SQIVND (reference sequence). This CDR3 is 15 amino acids long. V was clipped by 6 bases and J by 6 bases; unmatched bases: 12. The CDR3 coding sequence is TGTGCCAGTAGCGTAGCTTCAGGGGGCGGCGCTGAAGCTTTCTTT. It yields the protein CASSVASGGGAEAFF.

The CDR3 reads CASSQDQPGLATYNEQFF. The DNA of the CDR3 is TGCGCCAGCAGCCAAGATCAGCCGGGACTAGCTACCTACAATGAGCAGTTCTTC. The chain links TRBV4-3 to TRBJ2-1, with 9 bases aligning to TRBD2. CDR1 is LGHNA and CDR2 is YSLEER in the germline V gene. The CDR3 extends over 18 amino acids. With V trimmed by 0 bases and J by 2 bases, 8 bases remained unmatched.

As regards this clone: An end of the junction does not agree with germline; a read error may underlie this. The J gene is TRBJ2-5, the V gene TRBV7-7; D might be TRBD2 (5 bases). The CDR3 runs to 13 residues. Germline V gives CDR1 SSHAT, CDR2 FNYEAQ (reference sequence). As DNA, the CDR3 is TGTGCTAGCAGCTTATATGAGCGGGAGACCCAGTACTTC. Translating it yields CASSLYERETQYF.

V usage is TRBV19 and J usage is TRBJ1-1; 9 bases are shared with TRBD1. The CDR3 has 16 residues. V lost 5 bases and J lost 4; bases outside the gene matches: 11. Germline CDR1 LNHDA, CDR2 SQIVND (reference sequence). The CDR3 reads CASSSQPGQGSTEAFF. In DNA form, the CDR3 reads TGTGCCAGTAGTTCCCAGCCGGGACAGGGATCCACTGAAGCTTTCTTT.

The chain has TRBV28 and TRBJ1-5; tentative D call: TRBD1 (6 bases). The V gene's germline CDR1 is MDHEN and CDR2 SYDVKM. With 6 bases removed from V and 0 bases from J, the gap between germline ends came to 15 bases. CDR3 length: 16 amino acids. The CDR3 nucleotides are TGTGCCAGCAGGTTGGGAACAGGGTATAGCAATCAGCCCCAGCATTTT. Encoded protein: CASRLGTGYSNQPQHF.

A word on this clone: The junction departs from germline at one end; a sequencing error may be responsible. The CDR3 loop is CSSSLAGTGHNQPQHF. CDR3 DNA: TGTTCCAGCAGCTTAGCCGGGACAGGGCACAATCAGCCCCAGCATTTT. This chain joins TRBV7-9 and TRBJ1-5; TRBD1 agrees at 9 bases. The germline CDR1 and CDR2 sequences are SEHNR and FQNEAQ (reference sequence). There are 16 residues in the CDR3.

The chain uses TRBV28 and TRBJ2-7; 8 bases match TRBD1. Germline loops: CDR1 MDHEN, CDR2 SYDVKM. There are 12 residues in the CDR3. As DNA, the CDR3 is TGTGCGACAGGGGTGGTCTCCTACGAGCAGTACTTC. Encoded protein: CATGVVSYEQYF.